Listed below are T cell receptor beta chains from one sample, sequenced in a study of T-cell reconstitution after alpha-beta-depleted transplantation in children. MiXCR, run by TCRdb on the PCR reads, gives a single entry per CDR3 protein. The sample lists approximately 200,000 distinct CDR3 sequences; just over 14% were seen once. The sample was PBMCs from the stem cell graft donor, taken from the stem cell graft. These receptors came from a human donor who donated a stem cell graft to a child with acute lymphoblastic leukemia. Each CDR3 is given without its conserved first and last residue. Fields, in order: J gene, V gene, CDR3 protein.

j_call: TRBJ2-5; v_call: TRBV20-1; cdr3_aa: NVPSVDLGTQY
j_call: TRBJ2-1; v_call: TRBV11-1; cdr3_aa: ASASQGDRWLHNEQF
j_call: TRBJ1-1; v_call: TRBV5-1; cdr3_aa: ASSLGVLAEAF
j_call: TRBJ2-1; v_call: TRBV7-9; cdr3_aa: ASSLAAGGHYNEQF
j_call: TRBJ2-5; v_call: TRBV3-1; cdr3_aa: ASSPPTNGGETQY
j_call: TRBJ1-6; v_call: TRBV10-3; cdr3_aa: ATSQGDRVNSPLH
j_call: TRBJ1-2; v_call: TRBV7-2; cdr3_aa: ASSLTRRRANYGYT
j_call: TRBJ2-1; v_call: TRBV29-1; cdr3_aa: SVEGTSDNEQF
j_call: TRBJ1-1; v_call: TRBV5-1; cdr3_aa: ASRGATEAF
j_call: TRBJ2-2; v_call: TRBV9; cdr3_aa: ASSADRGQVTGELF
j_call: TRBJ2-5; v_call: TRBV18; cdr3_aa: ASSPPRAGVWLETQY
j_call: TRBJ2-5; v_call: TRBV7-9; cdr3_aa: ASSFPSEETQY
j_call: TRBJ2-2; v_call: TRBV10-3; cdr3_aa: AIRTLSETGELF
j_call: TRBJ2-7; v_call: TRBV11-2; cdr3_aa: ASSLGPTSAESSYEQY
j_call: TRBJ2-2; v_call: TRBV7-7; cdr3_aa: ASGLVITGELF
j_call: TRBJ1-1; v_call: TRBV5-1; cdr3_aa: ASSLGQGETAF
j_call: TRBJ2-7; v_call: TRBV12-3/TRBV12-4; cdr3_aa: ASSSRMGVSYEQY
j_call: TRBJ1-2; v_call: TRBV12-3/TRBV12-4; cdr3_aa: ASSRTGDGYT
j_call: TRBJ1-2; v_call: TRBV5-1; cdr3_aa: ASSRSGTFYGYT
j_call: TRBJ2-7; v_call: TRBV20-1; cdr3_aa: SALPRLAGLLIYEQY
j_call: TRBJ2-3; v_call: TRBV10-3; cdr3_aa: AISESRTYSTDTQY
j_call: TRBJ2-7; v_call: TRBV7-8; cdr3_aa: ASSLGGSLLSGEQY
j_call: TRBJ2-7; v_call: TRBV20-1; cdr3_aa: SARDFSGPSGRGEQY
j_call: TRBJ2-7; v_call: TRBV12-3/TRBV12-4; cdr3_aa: ASSLRSEQY
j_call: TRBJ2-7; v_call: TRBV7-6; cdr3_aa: ASSLGGEDEQY
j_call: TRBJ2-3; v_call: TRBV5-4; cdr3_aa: ASSSGLAGGPGTQY
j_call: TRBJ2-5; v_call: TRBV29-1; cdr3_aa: SVNEAQY
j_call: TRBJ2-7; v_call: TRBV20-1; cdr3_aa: SAERQGSPYEQY
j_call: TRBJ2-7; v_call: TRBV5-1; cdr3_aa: ASSLAGTLYEQY
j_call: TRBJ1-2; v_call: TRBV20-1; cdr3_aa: SAREGGAGGDYGYT
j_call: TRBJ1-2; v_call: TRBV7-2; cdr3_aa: ASSLGIRNGYT
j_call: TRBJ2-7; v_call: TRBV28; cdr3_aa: ASSFDGYEQY
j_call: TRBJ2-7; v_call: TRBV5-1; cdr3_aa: ASSLKRGYSYEQY
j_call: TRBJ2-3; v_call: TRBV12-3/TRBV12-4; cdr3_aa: ASSLGLAEPDTQY
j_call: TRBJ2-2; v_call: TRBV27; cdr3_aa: ASSFFGGARAITGELF
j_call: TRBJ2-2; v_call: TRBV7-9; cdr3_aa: ASILDRGRAGELF
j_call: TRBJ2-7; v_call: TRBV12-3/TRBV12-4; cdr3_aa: ASSLRPPGRRSYEQY
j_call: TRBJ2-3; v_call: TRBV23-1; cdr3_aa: ASSRDFCASTDTQY
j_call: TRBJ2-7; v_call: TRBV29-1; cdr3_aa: SVDMGTGAYEQY